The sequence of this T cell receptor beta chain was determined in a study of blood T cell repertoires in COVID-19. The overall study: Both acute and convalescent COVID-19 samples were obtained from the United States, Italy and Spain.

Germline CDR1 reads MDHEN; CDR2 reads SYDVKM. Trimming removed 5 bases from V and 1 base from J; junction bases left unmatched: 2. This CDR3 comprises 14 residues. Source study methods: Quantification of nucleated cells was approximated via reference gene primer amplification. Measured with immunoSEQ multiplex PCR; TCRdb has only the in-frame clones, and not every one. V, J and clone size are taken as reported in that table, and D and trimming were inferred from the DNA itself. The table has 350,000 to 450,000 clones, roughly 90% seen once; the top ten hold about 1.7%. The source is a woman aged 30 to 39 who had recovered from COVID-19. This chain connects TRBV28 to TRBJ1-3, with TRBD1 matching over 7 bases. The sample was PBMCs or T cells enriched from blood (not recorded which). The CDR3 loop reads CASSRGRSGNTIYF. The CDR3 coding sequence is TGTGCCAGCAGTAGGGGGCGATCTGGAAACACCATATATTTT.